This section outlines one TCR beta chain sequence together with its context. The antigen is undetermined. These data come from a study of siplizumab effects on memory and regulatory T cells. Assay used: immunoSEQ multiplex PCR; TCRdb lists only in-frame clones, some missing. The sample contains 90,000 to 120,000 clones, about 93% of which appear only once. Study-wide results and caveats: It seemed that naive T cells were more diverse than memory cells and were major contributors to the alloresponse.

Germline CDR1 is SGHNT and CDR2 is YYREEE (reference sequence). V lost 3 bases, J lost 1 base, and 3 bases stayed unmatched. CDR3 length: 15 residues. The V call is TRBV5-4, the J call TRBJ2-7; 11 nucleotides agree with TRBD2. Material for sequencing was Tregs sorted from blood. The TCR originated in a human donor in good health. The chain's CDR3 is CASSWGLADSYEQYF. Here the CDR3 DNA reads TGTGCCAGCAGCTGGGGACTAGCGGATTCCTACGAGCAGTACTTC.